This T cell receptor (beta chain) was profiled in a study of blood T cell repertoires in COVID-19. Libraries were prepared by immunoSEQ multiplex PCR; TCRdb keeps only in-frame clonotypes and omits some of them. Among approximately 70,000 clones listed, roughly 87% were seen once. The sample taken for sequencing was peripheral blood. This TCR was recovered from a woman in her forties or fifties with COVID-19, enrolled during active disease.

Written as DNA, the CDR3 is TGCAGCGTTGAAAACAGGGAAGTCTACTTCTTC. The encoded protein is CSVENREVYFF. The chain links TRBV29-1 to TRBJ2-1, with D perhaps matching TRBD1 (6 bases). The germline CDR1 and CDR2 sequences are SQVTM and ANQGSEA. V gave up 2 bases and J gave up 16 bases, with 15 bases separating them. This CDR3 region has 11 residues.